The T cell receptor beta chain described here comes from a study of blood T cell repertoires in COVID-19. As for the study in general: PBMCs, B-cell-depleted T cells, or T cells were the source of the cDNA or gDNA that made up the material.

As processed by the authors: Reference gene primer amplification gave estimated nucleated cell counts. The method was immunoSEQ multiplex PCR; TCRdb's version includes in-frame clones alone and lacks a portion of them. The DNA was the basis for D and trimming; V, J and clone size are from that table. The table includes over 85,000 clones, 76% detected once. This CDR3 comprises 13 residues. Germline V CDR1 and CDR2: MNHNY, SVGAGI (reference sequence). Trimming removed 7 bases at V and 1 base at J, with 10 bases between. Sample: peripheral blood. The clonotype was recovered from a woman of 80 years or more with acute or convalescent COVID-19. The chain combines TRBV6-6 with TRBJ1-1; unclear D gene. The CDR3 spells CASIVTRNTEAFF. CDR3 in DNA: TGTGCCAGCATTGTCACCAGGAACACTGAAGCTTTCTTT.